This is a list of T cell receptor beta chains from one sample in a study of CD8 T cells in Susac syndrome. Using its own MiXCR run on the immunoSEQ multiplex PCR reads, TCRdb lists one record per CDR3 protein. The sample lists about 150,000 distinct CDR3 sequences, 85% to 95% seen once, with approximately 0.12% in the top ten. Sequencing used CD4+ T cells from PBMCs. The receptors were gathered from a human donor with multiple sclerosis. The CDR3 runs from the conserved cysteine through the conserved F or W. D genes are given only for firm matches. For some rows the clone size is stated as once, few or many, or as a class when expanded; others skip it.

J gene: TRBJ1-5; clone size: once; D gene: NA; V gene: TRBV28; CDR3 protein: CATLPGRSLKPQHF; CDR3 DNA: TGTGCCACTCTCCCAGGGAGGTCATTAAAGCCCCAGCATTTT
J gene: TRBJ2-3; clone size: NA; D gene: NA; V gene: TRBV6-5; CDR3 protein: CASSDLTDTQYF; CDR3 DNA: TGTGCCAGCAGTGATCTCACAGATACGCAGTATTTT
J gene: TRBJ2-5; clone size: NA; D gene: NA; V gene: TRBV5-4; CDR3 protein: CASSGGARETQYF; CDR3 DNA: TGTGCCAGCAGCGGGGGGGCTCGAGAGACCCAGTACTTC
J gene: TRBJ1-5; clone size: NA; D gene: NA; V gene: TRBV5-6; CDR3 protein: CASSLGGVWASNQPQHF; CDR3 DNA: TGTGCCAGCAGCCTCGGAGGGGTGTGGGCTAGCAATCAGCCCCAGCATTTT
J gene: TRBJ2-7; clone size: NA; D gene: NA; V gene: TRBV14; CDR3 protein: CASSQDRGYYEQYF; CDR3 DNA: TGTGCCAGCAGCCAAGACAGGGGTTACTACGAGCAGTACTTC
J gene: TRBJ2-2; clone size: NA; D gene: TRBD1; V gene: TRBV20-1; CDR3 protein: CSSTGTNTGELFF; CDR3 DNA: TGCAGTTCGACAGGGACGAACACCGGGGAGCTGTTTTTT
J gene: TRBJ2-5; clone size: once; D gene: NA; V gene: TRBV24-1; CDR3 protein: CATSDPRAGTVTKETQYF; CDR3 DNA: TGTGCCACCAGTGACCCCCGGGCCGGGACGGTCACCAAAGAGACCCAGTACTTC
J gene: TRBJ2-3; clone size: few; D gene: TRBD1; V gene: TRBV7-2; CDR3 protein: CASSLGDRGADTQYF; CDR3 DNA: TGTGCCAGCAGCTTAGGGGACAGGGGAGCAGATACGCAGTATTTT
J gene: TRBJ2-7; clone size: NA; D gene: NA; V gene: TRBV3-1; CDR3 protein: CASSRAGAGSLEQYF; CDR3 DNA: TGTGCCAGCAGCCGGGCCGGGGCGGGAAGTCTCGAGCAGTACTTC
J gene: TRBJ2-7; clone size: NA; D gene: NA; V gene: TRBV3-1; CDR3 protein: CASGVAGLYYEQYF; CDR3 DNA: TGTGCCAGCGGCGTGGCGGGCCTCTACTACGAGCAGTACTTC
J gene: TRBJ2-5; clone size: NA; D gene: NA; V gene: TRBV30; CDR3 protein: CAWSVHANEVYF; CDR3 DNA: TGTGCCTGGAGTGTACACGCTAACGAGGTGTACTTC
J gene: TRBJ2-1; clone size: NA; D gene: TRBD1; V gene: TRBV24-1; CDR3 protein: CATSDRRDRVNEQFF; CDR3 DNA: TGTGCCACCAGTGATAGGCGGGACAGGGTCAATGAGCAGTTCTTC
J gene: TRBJ2-1; clone size: NA; D gene: NA; V gene: TRBV29-1; CDR3 protein: CSVPNRFSISSYNEQFF; CDR3 DNA: TGCAGCGTTCCAAACAGATTCTCTATTAGCTCCTACAATGAGCAGTTCTTC
J gene: TRBJ2-3; clone size: NA; D gene: TRBD1; V gene: TRBV6-6; CDR3 protein: CASSFGQVYTQYF; CDR3 DNA: TGTGCCAGCAGTTTCGGACAGGTTTATACGCAGTATTTT
J gene: TRBJ2-1; clone size: NA; D gene: TRBD2; V gene: TRBV4-2; CDR3 protein: CASSRGISGLANNEQFF; CDR3 DNA: TGTGCCAGCAGCCGAGGCATCTCGGGACTAGCCAACAATGAGCAGTTCTTC
J gene: TRBJ2-1; clone size: once; D gene: TRBD1; V gene: TRBV5-1; CDR3 protein: CASSRQGSHSYNEQFF; CDR3 DNA: TGCGCCAGCAGCCGACAGGGTTCTCACTCTTACAATGAGCAGTTCTTC
J gene: TRBJ1-5; clone size: NA; D gene: NA; V gene: TRBV29-1; CDR3 protein: CSVEEGEGPQHF; CDR3 DNA: TGCAGCGTTGAGGAGGGGGAAGGGCCCCAGCATTTT
J gene: TRBJ2-3; clone size: NA; D gene: NA; V gene: TRBV6-4; CDR3 protein: CASSDRGSTDTQYF; CDR3 DNA: TGTGCCAGCAGTGACAGGGGGAGCACAGATACGCAGTATTTT
J gene: TRBJ2-3; clone size: NA; D gene: NA; V gene: TRBV12-3/TRBV12-4; CDR3 protein: CASSFSHPTSTDTQYF; CDR3 DNA: TGTGCCAGCAGTTTTTCCCATCCTACTAGCACAGATACGCAGTATTTT
J gene: TRBJ2-5; clone size: NA; D gene: NA; V gene: TRBV7-2; CDR3 protein: CASSPPAGLQETQYF; CDR3 DNA: TGTGCCAGCAGCCCACCAGCGGGCCTCCAAGAGACCCAGTACTTC
J gene: TRBJ2-7; clone size: NA; D gene: NA; V gene: TRBV30; CDR3 protein: CAWSVAGDYEQYF; CDR3 DNA: TGTGCCTGGAGTGTGGCGGGTGATTACGAGCAGTACTTC
J gene: TRBJ2-3; clone size: few; D gene: NA; V gene: TRBV5-4; CDR3 protein: CASSPGLGTDTQYF; CDR3 DNA: TGTGCCAGCAGCCCCGGACTGGGCACAGATACGCAGTATTTT
J gene: TRBJ2-6; clone size: NA; D gene: NA; V gene: TRBV29-1; CDR3 protein: CSASLGNSGANVLTF; CDR3 DNA: TGCAGCGCGTCACTGGGTAACTCTGGGGCCAACGTCCTGACTTTC
J gene: TRBJ2-5; clone size: NA; D gene: TRBD2; V gene: TRBV20-1; CDR3 protein: CSASPLAGEQETQYF; CDR3 DNA: TGCAGTGCTAGTCCACTAGCGGGAGAACAAGAGACCCAGTACTTC
J gene: TRBJ2-7; clone size: NA; D gene: NA; V gene: TRBV15; CDR3 protein: CATSREVGTYEQYF; CDR3 DNA: TGTGCCACCAGCAGAGAGGTCGGGACCTACGAGCAGTACTTC
J gene: TRBJ2-3; clone size: NA; D gene: NA; V gene: TRBV6-5; CDR3 protein: CASSLRAPKQETQYF; CDR3 DNA: TGTGCCAGCAGCCTACGGGCCCCCAAACAGGAGACGCAGTATTTT
J gene: TRBJ2-1; clone size: NA; D gene: TRBD2; V gene: TRBV7-9; CDR3 protein: CASSPPSGRVSYNEQFF; CDR3 DNA: TGTGCCAGCAGCCCTCCTAGCGGGAGGGTCTCCTACAATGAGCAGTTCTTC
J gene: TRBJ2-1; clone size: NA; D gene: TRBD2; V gene: TRBV20-1; CDR3 protein: CSARQTSGGAQNEQFF; CDR3 DNA: TGCAGTGCTAGACAGACTAGCGGGGGGGCACAAAATGAGCAGTTCTTC
J gene: TRBJ2-6; clone size: once; D gene: NA; V gene: TRBV5-4; CDR3 protein: CASSSETGANVLTF; CDR3 DNA: TGTGCCAGCAGCTCGGAGACTGGGGCCAACGTCCTGACTTTC
J gene: TRBJ1-5; clone size: NA; D gene: NA; V gene: TRBV29-1; CDR3 protein: CSAGDAGQPQHF; CDR3 DNA: TGCAGCGCAGGGGATGCCGGGCAGCCCCAGCATTTT
J gene: TRBJ1-1; clone size: NA; D gene: NA; V gene: TRBV20-1; CDR3 protein: CSATTATNTEAFF; CDR3 DNA: TGCAGTGCTACGACAGCGACGAACACTGAAGCTTTCTTT
J gene: TRBJ1-1; clone size: once; D gene: NA; V gene: TRBV28; CDR3 protein: CASSSPGIHLEAFF; CDR3 DNA: TGTGCCAGCAGTTCCCCCGGGATTCACTTAGAAGCTTTCTTT
J gene: TRBJ1-2; clone size: once; D gene: NA; V gene: TRBV25-1; CDR3 protein: CASSEGRRSMGYTF; CDR3 DNA: TGTGCCAGCAGTGAAGGGCGGAGATCTATGGGCTACACCTTC
J gene: TRBJ2-7; clone size: few; D gene: NA; V gene: TRBV7-6; CDR3 protein: CASSWTDSYEQYF; CDR3 DNA: TGTGCCAGCTCCTGGACAGACTCCTACGAGCAGTACTTC
J gene: TRBJ1-6; clone size: NA; D gene: NA; V gene: TRBV20-1; CDR3 protein: CSARPPGKGLGDSPLHF; CDR3 DNA: TGCAGTGCTAGACCCCCCGGGAAGGGCCTTGGGGATTCACCCCTCCACTTT
J gene: TRBJ2-3; clone size: NA; D gene: NA; V gene: TRBV7-6; CDR3 protein: CASSLVALSTDTQYF; CDR3 DNA: TGTGCCAGCAGCTTAGTTGCACTGAGCACAGATACGCAGTATTTT
J gene: TRBJ1-1; clone size: once; D gene: NA; V gene: TRBV30; CDR3 protein: CAWSAIYWGGAFF; CDR3 DNA: TGTGCCTGGAGTGCAATCTATTGGGGGGGAGCTTTCTTT
J gene: TRBJ1-5; clone size: once; D gene: NA; V gene: TRBV7-9; CDR3 protein: CASSSGRGNRDQPQHF; CDR3 DNA: TGTGCCAGCAGCTCTGGGAGAGGGAACCGTGATCAGCCCCAGCATTTT
J gene: TRBJ1-5; clone size: NA; D gene: NA; V gene: TRBV9; CDR3 protein: CASSLGGVQPQHF; CDR3 DNA: TGTGCCAGCAGCCTAGGGGGGGTTCAGCCCCAGCATTTT
J gene: TRBJ1-5; clone size: NA; D gene: TRBD1; V gene: TRBV20-1; CDR3 protein: CSAGQGHSNQPQHF; CDR3 DNA: TGCAGTGCGGGACAGGGGCATAGCAATCAGCCCCAGCATTTT
J gene: TRBJ2-5; clone size: NA; D gene: NA; V gene: TRBV15; CDR3 protein: CATSRDGGKETQYF; CDR3 DNA: TGTGCCACCAGCAGAGATGGGGGAAAAGAGACCCAGTACTTC
J gene: TRBJ1-5; clone size: NA; D gene: NA; V gene: TRBV3-1; CDR3 protein: CASSRSGGAHQPQHF; CDR3 DNA: TGTGCCAGCAGCCGATCGGGGGGCGCCCATCAGCCCCAGCATTTT
J gene: TRBJ2-2; clone size: once; D gene: TRBD1; V gene: TRBV14; CDR3 protein: CASSWGQVRTGELFF; CDR3 DNA: TGTGCCAGCAGCTGGGGACAGGTCCGGACCGGGGAGCTGTTTTTT
J gene: TRBJ2-3; clone size: NA; D gene: TRBD2; V gene: TRBV9; CDR3 protein: CASSVVTGTRSTDTQYF; CDR3 DNA: TGTGCCAGCAGCGTAGTCACCGGGACTAGGAGCACAGATACGCAGTATTTT
J gene: TRBJ2-7; clone size: NA; D gene: TRBD1; V gene: TRBV6-2/TRBV6-3; CDR3 protein: CASSRTGVVLYEQYF; CDR3 DNA: TGTGCCAGCAGTCGGACAGGGGTAGTCCTCTACGAGCAGTACTTC
J gene: TRBJ1-1; clone size: NA; D gene: NA; V gene: TRBV29-1; CDR3 protein: CSVSVSGNTEAFF; CDR3 DNA: TGCAGCGTGAGTGTTTCGGGGAACACTGAAGCTTTCTTT
J gene: TRBJ2-1; clone size: once; D gene: NA; V gene: TRBV2; CDR3 protein: CASSVFSSYNEQFF; CDR3 DNA: TGTGCCAGCAGTGTGTTTAGCTCCTACAATGAGCAGTTCTTC
J gene: TRBJ2-5; clone size: NA; D gene: NA; V gene: TRBV29-1; CDR3 protein: CSVPGTNNQETQYF; CDR3 DNA: TGCAGCGTCCCAGGGACCAACAACCAAGAGACCCAGTACTTC
J gene: TRBJ1-1; clone size: NA; D gene: NA; V gene: TRBV29-1; CDR3 protein: CSVEVGGGAFF; CDR3 DNA: TGCAGCGTTGAAGTTGGAGGGGGAGCTTTCTTT
J gene: TRBJ2-7; clone size: NA; D gene: TRBD1; V gene: TRBV7-9; CDR3 protein: CASSLSPGQIDEQYF; CDR3 DNA: TGTGCCAGCAGCTTATCCCCGGGACAGATCGACGAGCAGTACTTC
J gene: TRBJ2-3; clone size: NA; D gene: NA; V gene: TRBV20-1; CDR3 protein: CSARGAGDTQYF; CDR3 DNA: TGCAGTGCTAGAGGGGCCGGTGATACGCAGTATTTT
J gene: TRBJ1-1; clone size: NA; D gene: NA; V gene: TRBV29-1; CDR3 protein: CSVVSGGNTEAFF; CDR3 DNA: TGCAGCGTTGTGTCGGGCGGAAACACTGAAGCTTTCTTT
J gene: TRBJ1-4; clone size: NA; D gene: TRBD1; V gene: TRBV7-8; CDR3 protein: CASSYRGLEKLFF; CDR3 DNA: TGTGCCAGCAGCTACAGGGGGCTTGAAAAACTGTTTTTT
J gene: TRBJ2-7; clone size: NA; D gene: NA; V gene: TRBV6-6; CDR3 protein: CASSYGQTEQYF; CDR3 DNA: TGTGCCAGCAGTTACGGACAGACAGAGCAGTACTTC
J gene: TRBJ2-3; clone size: NA; D gene: TRBD2; V gene: TRBV7-9; CDR3 protein: CASSLNSGTTDTQYF; CDR3 DNA: TGTGCCAGCAGCTTAAATAGCGGGACCACAGATACGCAGTATTTT
J gene: TRBJ2-1; clone size: NA; D gene: NA; V gene: TRBV29-1; CDR3 protein: CSHSGQSYNEQFF; CDR3 DNA: TGCAGTCACAGCGGACAGAGCTACAATGAGCAGTTCTTC
J gene: TRBJ2-2; clone size: once; D gene: NA; V gene: TRBV3-1; CDR3 protein: CASRTKGVAGELFF; CDR3 DNA: TGTGCCAGCAGGACCAAGGGGGTAGCCGGGGAGCTGTTTTTT